The source of this TCR beta chain is a study of T cell changes during pregnancy in multiple sclerosis. Data came from immunoSEQ multiplex PCR; TCRdb stores just in-frame clones and leaves some out. The sample contains about 93,000 clones, roughly 92% of which appear only once. This clone showed up just once. The CDR3 spans 14 residues. In germline, CDR1 is SGHNT, CDR2 YENEEA. V shed 3 bases and J 5 bases; nucleotides not matched to a gene: 4. Source: peripheral blood, taken after pregnancy. The chain links TRBV11-3 to TRBJ2-1; 7 nucleotides agree with TRBD2. The receptor comes from a female donor with multiple sclerosis, enrolled in a pregnancy study. DNA of the CDR3: TGTGCCAGCAGCTTCATAAGCGGGAACAATGAGCAGTTCTTC. The encoded protein is CASSFISGNNEQFF.